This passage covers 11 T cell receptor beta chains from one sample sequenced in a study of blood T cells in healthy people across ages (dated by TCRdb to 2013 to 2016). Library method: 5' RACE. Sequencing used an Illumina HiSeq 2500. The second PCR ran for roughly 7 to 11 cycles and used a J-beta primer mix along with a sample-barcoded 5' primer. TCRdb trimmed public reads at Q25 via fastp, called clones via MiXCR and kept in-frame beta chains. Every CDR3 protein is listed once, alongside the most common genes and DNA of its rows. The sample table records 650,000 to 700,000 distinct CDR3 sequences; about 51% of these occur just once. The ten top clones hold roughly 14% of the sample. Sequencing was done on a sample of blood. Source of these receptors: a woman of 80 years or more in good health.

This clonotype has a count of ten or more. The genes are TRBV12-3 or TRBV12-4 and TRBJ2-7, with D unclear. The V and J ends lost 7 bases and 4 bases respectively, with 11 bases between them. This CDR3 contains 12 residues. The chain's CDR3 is CASKGAGYEQYF. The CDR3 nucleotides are TGTGCCAGCAAAGGCGCTGGTTACGAGCAGTACTTC.

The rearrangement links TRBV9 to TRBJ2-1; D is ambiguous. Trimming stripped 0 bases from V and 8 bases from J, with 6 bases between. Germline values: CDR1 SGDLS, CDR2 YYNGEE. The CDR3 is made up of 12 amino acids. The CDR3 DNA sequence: TGTGCCAGCAGCGTAGTCGTTGATGAGCAGTTCTTC. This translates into CASSVVVDEQFF. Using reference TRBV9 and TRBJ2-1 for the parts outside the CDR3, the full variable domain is DSGVTQTPKHLITATGQRVTLRCSPRSGDLSVYWYQQSLDQGLQFLIQYYNGEERAKGNILERFSAQQFPDLHSELNLSSLELGDSALYFCASSVVVDEQFFGPGTRLTVL.

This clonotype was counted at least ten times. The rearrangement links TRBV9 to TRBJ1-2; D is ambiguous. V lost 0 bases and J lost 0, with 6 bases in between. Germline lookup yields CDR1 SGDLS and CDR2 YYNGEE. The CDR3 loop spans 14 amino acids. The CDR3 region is CASSVVSANYGYTF. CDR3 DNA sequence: TGTGCCAGCAGCGTAGTTTCAGCTAACTATGGCTACACCTTC.

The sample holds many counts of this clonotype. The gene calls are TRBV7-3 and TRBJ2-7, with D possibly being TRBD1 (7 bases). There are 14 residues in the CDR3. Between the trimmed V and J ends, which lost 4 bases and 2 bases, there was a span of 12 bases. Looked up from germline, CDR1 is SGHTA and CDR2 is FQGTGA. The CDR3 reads CASSSQGGTYEQYF. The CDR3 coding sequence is TGTGCCAGCAGCTCTCAGGGGGGAACCTACGAGCAGTACTTC.

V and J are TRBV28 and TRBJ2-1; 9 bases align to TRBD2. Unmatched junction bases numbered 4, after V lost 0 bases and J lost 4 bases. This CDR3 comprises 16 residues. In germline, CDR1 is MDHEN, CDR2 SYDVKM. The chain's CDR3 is CASSLWAGGDYNEQFF. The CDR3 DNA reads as TGTGCCAGCAGTTTATGGGCGGGAGGGGATTACAATGAGCAGTTCTTC.

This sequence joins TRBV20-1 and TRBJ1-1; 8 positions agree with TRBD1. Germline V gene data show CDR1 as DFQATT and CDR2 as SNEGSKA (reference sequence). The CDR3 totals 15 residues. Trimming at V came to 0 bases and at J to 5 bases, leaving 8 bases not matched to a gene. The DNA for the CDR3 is TGCAGTGCTAGAGATTCCCAGGGGGCTTGGACTGAAGCTTTCTTT. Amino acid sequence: CSARDSQGAWTEAFF.

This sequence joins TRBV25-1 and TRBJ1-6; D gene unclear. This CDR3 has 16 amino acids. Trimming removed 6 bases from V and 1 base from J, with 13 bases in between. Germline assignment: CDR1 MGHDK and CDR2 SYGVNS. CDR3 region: CASRTVAGSYNSPLHF. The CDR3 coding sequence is TGTGCCAGCAGAACGGTCGCCGGATCCTATAATTCACCCCTCCACTTT.

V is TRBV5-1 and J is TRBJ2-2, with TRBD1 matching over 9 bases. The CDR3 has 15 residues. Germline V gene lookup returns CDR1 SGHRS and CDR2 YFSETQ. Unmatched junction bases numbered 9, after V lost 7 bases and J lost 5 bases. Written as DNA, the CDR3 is TGCGCCAGCTGGACAGGGGCCAGGTATACCGGGGAGCTGTTTTTT. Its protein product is CASWTGARYTGELFF.

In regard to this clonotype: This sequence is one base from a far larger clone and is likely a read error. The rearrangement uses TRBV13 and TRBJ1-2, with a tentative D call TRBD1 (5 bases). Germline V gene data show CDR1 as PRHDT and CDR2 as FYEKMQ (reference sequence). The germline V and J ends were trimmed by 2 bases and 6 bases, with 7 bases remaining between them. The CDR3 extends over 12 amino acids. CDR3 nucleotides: TGTGCCAGCAGCTTAATAGGGGATGGCTACACCTTC. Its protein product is CASSLIGDGYTF.

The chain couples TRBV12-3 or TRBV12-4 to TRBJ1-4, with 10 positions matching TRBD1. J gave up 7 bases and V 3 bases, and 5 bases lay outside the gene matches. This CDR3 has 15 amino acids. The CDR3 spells CASSFATGGSEKLFF. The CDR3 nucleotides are TGTGCCAGCAGTTTCGCGACAGGGGGCAGTGAAAAACTGTTTTTT.

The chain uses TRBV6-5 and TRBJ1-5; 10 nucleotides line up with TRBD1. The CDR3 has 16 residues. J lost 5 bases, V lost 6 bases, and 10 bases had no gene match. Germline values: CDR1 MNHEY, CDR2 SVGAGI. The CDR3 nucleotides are TGTGCCAGCAGGCCAAGGACAGGGGGGAGGGATCAGCCCCAGCATTTT. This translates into CASRPRTGGRDQPQHF.